This T cell receptor beta chain was retrieved from a study of T cells in Graves' hyperthyroidism and ophthalmopathy (dated by TCRdb to the late 2010s). In terms of the full investigation: Peripheral blood was sampled at the time of initial diagnosis, prior to any treatment. The roughly 94 discovery patients were randomly divided into training and test sets at a 7:3 ratio. The paper reports TCR Vbeta CDR3 sequencing of more than 120 peripheral blood samples: around 45 ophthalmopathy, fewer than 85 hyperthyroidism and approximately 17 progressor patients. Following sampling, methimazole starting at 30 mg daily was given to hyperthyroidism patients, and high-dose intravenous methylprednisolone was given to ophthalmopathy patients. In six Graves' hyperthyroidism patients, the study also compared T-cell repertoires from thyroid tissue with T-cell repertoires from blood. An independent validation cohort of 18 to 20 hyperthyroidism patients and about 15 patients who later progressed to ophthalmopathy tested prospective prediction of ophthalmopathy. To identify distinguishing TCR V-J signatures, a discovery cohort of some 99 patients was used, comprising 40 to 45 with Graves' ophthalmopathy and around 57 with stable Graves' hyperthyroidism.

Ophthalmopathy patients had moderately to severely active disease, Clinical Activity Score of at least 3, NOSPECS grade of at least 4, and duration under 3 months. Exclusion was applied to patients with uncontrolled infections, other autoimmune diseases, pregnancy or lactation. Clinical symptoms, serum thyroxine and TRAb, thyroid ultrasound, and orbital computed tomography formed the basis for the diagnoses. Ficoll-Paque density gradient centrifugation was used to isolate PBMCs from about 9 ml of fresh peripheral blood. Trizol reagent was used to extract total RNA, and RNA quality was then checked on an Agilent 2100 Bioanalyzer. A note on this clonotype: Its target antigen remains unknown. Within one base of it there is no much larger clone, and no base qualities were kept.

The TCR beta CDR3 regions were amplified from RNA transcripts. The TCR CDR3 was subjected to a first round of RT-PCR using the HTBI primer set and the Qiagen OneStep RT-PCR kit. The libraries were constructed in a second round of multiplex PCR and then size-selected and purified. Libraries were sequenced paired-end with 100 bp reads on an Illumina HiSeq2000. Processing in the source paper ran as follows. SOAPnuke was used to process the raw data, with reads discarded if the reads contained adapters or uncalled bases, had a mean Phred below 15, or lacked an exact constant-primer or identifier match. High-quality paired reads were merged with COPE v1.2.5, and unique nucleotide sequences were defined as clonotypes. MiTCR v1.1 was used to align clonotypes to the IMGT TRBV, TRBD and TRBJ reference segments. The analysis included only V-J combinations with a frequency above 0.0001, which together covered over 98% of the repertoires. The TCS score was defined as the ratio of F50 (clonal expansion) to E x V (chaos), calculated using BLOSUM62-based TCRdist between CDR3 peptides within each V-J. Welch's t-statistics and random forest reduced fewer than 600 V-J features to 13, which were used in a naive Bayes classifier (R e1071). The raw public reads went through TCRdb reprocessing: fastp at Q25, MiXCR clone calling, in-frame beta chains kept. Rows are unified per CDR3 protein, each entry keeping the most common DNA and genes. These V and J calls originate from TCRdb's pipeline instead of the authors' own analysis. Within this sample are more than 350,000 distinct CDR3 sequences, with about 15% of them counted one time only. 15% to 20% of the sample is held by the ten biggest clonotypes.

Trimming removed 4 bases from V and 7 bases from J; the gene matches leave 1 base unexplained. CDR3 length: 12 amino acids, cysteine to phenylalanine. Only the CDR3 portion is preserved as DNA: 36 bases, with reading frame beginning at the first base. Sequences KGHSH (CDR1) and LQKENI (CDR2) are obtained from the germline V gene. The research as a whole found: No statistical method was used to fix the sample size in advance, and group allocation was not hidden from the investigators. During validation, the model predicted progression to ophthalmopathy a median of about 6.5 months ahead of onset, with almost 71% sensitivity and about 72% specificity. Most expanded thyroid clonotypes (frequency above 0.001) were also detected in blood, a finding suggesting that blood repertoires may reflect thyroid immune responses. A model built on a 13 V-J signature distinguished ophthalmopathy from stable hyperthyroidism, reaching 85% to 90% sensitivity and 81.08% specificity in cross-validation and 80%/75% in testing.

The receptor chain draws on TRBV18 and TRBJ2-5; TRBD1 lines up with 9 middle nucleotides. Material: blood. This TCR derives from a young woman with Graves' ophthalmopathy. The nucleotide sequence is given as TGTGCCAGCTCACGACAGGGGGGGACCCAGTACTTC. Its amino acids are CASSRQGGTQYF.